Listed here is a single T cell receptor beta chain. Its specificity is not known. It may be a read error: a sequence one base away is much more abundant. These data are taken from a study of molecular identifiers for immune sequencing clone quantification. Findings and limits, study-wide: Same-barcode identical TCR molecules could make highly expanded clones look smaller than they are.

CDR3 length equals 13 residues. CDR1 SGHKS and CDR2 YYEKEE come from the germline V gene (reference sequence). Sorting captured naive CD8 T cells as CD8+CD4-CCR7+CD45RA+. One entry per CDR3 protein, called by TCRdb with MiXCR from the PCR reads. The sample shows about 36,000 distinct CDR3 sequences, around 20% of them seen only once. The rearrangement uses TRBV5-5 and TRBJ2-3; D gene ambiguous. Source material: naive CD8+ T cells from blood, with Jurkat cell RNA spiked in. Subset given: FACS-sorted CD8+CD4-CCR7+CD45RA+ naive T cells. This clonotype was obtained from a human donor in good health. Some libraries in this study had Jurkat cell RNA spiked in. The CDR3 sequence: CAGSLPTGDTQYF. The CDR3 DNA reads as TGTGCCGGCAGCCTCCCGACCGGAGATACGCAGTATTTT. Together with reference TRBV5-5 and TRBJ2-3, the CDR3 gives the full variable domain: DAGVTQSPTHLIKTRGQQVTLRCSPISGHKSVSWYQQVLGQGPQFIFQYYEKEERGRGNFPDRFSARQFPNYSSELNVNALLLGDSALYLCAGSLPTGDTQYFGPGTRLTVL.